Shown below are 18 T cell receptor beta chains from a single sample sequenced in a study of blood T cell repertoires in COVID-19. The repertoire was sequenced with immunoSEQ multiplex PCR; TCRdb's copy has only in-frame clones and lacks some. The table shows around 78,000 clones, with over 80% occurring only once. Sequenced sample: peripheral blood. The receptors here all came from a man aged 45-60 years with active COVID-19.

CDR3 coding DNA: TGTGCCACAGGAACCGGGACAGGGGACGAGCAGTACTTC. Translation gives CATGTGTGDEQYF. The rearrangement uses TRBV10-3 and TRBJ2-7; 10 nucleotides agree with TRBD1. This CDR3 is 13 amino acids long. After removal of 10 bases from V and 5 bases from J, the junction contained 8 bases not matched to a gene. Germline V gives CDR1 ENHRY, CDR2 SYGVKD.

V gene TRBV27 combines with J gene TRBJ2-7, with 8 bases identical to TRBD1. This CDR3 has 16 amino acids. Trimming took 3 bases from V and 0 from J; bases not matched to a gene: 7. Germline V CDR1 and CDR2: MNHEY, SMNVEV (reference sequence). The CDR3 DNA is TGTGCCAGCAGTTTTACAGGGACAGGTCTCTCCTACGAGCAGTACTTC. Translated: CASSFTGTGLSYEQYF.

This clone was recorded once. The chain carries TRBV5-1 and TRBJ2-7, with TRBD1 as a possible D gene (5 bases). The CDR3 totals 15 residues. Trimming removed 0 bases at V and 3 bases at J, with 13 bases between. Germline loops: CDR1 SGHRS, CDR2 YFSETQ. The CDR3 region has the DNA TGCGCCAGCAGCTTGGGGGGCACAAGAGACTACGAGCAGTACTTC. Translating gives CASSLGGTRDYEQYF.

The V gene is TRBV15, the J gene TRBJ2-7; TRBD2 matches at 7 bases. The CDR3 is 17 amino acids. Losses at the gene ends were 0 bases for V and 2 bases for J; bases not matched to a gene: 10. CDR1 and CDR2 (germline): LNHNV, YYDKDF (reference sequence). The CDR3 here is CATSRDPGEGGPYEQYF. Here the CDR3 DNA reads TGTGCCACCAGCAGAGACCCTGGGGAGGGAGGACCCTACGAGCAGTACTTC.

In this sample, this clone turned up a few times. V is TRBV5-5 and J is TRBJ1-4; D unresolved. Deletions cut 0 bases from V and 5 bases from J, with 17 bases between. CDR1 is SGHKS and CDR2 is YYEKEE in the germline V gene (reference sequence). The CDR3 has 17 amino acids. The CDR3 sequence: CASSLAVGSTTNEKLFF. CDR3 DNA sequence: TGTGCCAGCAGCTTGGCCGTAGGGAGTACTACAAATGAAAAACTGTTTTTT.

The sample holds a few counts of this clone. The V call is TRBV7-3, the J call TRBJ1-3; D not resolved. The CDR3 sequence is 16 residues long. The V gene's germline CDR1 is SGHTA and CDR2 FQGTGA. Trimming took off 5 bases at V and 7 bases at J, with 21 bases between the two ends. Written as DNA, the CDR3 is TGTGCCAGCAGCCTTACGGGAGGGAAGTTGGGGAACACCATATATTTT. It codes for CASSLTGGKLGNTIYF.

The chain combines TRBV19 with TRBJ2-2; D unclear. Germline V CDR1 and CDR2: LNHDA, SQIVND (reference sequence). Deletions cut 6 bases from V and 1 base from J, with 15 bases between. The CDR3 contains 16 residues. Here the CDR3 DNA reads TGTGCCAGTAGACCTCTAGAATCTGAGAACACCGGGGAGCTGTTTTTT. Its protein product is CASRPLESENTGELFF.

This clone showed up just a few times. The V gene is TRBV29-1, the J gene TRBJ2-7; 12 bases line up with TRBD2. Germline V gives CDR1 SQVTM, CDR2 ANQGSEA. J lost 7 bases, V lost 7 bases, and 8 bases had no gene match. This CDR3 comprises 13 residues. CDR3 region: CSGQLAGGREQYF. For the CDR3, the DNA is TGCAGCGGCCAACTAGCGGGGGGCCGGGAGCAGTACTTC.

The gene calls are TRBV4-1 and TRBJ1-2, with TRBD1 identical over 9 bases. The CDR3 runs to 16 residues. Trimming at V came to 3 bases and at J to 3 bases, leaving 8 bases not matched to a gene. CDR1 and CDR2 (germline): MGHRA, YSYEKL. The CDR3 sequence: CASSHPARDRDYGYTF. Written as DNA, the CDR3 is TGCGCCAGCAGCCACCCGGCCAGGGACAGGGACTATGGCTACACCTTC.

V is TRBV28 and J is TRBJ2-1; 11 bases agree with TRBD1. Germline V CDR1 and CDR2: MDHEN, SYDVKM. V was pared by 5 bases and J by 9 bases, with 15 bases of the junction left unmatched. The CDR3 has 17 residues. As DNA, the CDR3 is TGTGCCAGCAGTAAACCTGGACAGGGGGCTTGGGGTGTTGAGCAGTTCTTC. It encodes CASSKPGQGAWGVEQFF.

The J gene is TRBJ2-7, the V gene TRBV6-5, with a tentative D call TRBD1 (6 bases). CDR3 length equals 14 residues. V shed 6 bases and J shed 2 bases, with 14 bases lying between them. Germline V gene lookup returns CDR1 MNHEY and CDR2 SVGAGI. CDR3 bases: TGTGCCAGCAGCCTTACGACAGGCCCCTACGAGCAGTACTTC. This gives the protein CASSLTTGPYEQYF.

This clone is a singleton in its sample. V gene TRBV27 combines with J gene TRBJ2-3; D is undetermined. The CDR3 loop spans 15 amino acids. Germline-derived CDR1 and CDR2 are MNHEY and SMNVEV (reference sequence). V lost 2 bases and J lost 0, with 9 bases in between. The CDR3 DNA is TGTGCCAGCAGTTTAGGCGCAGGAAGCACAGATACGCAGTATTTT. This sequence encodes CASSLGAGSTDTQYF.

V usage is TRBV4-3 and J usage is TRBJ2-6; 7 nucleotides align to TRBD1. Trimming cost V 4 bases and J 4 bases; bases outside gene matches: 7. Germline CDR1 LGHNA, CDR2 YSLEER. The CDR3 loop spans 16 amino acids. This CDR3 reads CASSRTTGAGANVLTF. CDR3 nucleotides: TGCGCCAGCAGCCGCACTACAGGGGCCGGGGCCAACGTCCTGACTTTC.

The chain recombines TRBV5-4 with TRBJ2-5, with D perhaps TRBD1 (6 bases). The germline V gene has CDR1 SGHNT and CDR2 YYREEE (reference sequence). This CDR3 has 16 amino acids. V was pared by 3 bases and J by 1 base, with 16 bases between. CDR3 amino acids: CASSSEFMGAQETQYF. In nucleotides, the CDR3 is TGTGCCAGCAGCTCAGAGTTTATGGGGGCCCAAGAGACCCAGTACTTC.

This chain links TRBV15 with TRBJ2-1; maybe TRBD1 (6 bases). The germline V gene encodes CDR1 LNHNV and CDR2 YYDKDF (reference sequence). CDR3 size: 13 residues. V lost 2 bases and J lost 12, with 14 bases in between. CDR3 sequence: CATSRLGGLGQFF. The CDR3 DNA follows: TGTGCCACCAGCAGACTAGGGGGTCTCGGGCAGTTCTTC.

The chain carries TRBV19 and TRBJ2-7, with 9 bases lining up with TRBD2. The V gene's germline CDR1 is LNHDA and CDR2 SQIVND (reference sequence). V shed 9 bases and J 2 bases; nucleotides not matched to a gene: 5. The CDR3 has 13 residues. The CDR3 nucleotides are TGTGCCAGCCGGCCTAGCGGGACCTACGAGCAGTACTTC. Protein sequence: CASRPSGTYEQYF.

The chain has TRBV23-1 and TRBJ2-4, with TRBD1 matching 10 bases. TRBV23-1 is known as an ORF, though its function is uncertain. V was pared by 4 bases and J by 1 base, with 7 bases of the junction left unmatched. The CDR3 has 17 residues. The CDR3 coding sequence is TGCGCCAGCAGTCCTACGGACAGGGGGGAGGCCAAAAACATTCAGTACTTC. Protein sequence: CASSPTDRGEAKNIQYF.

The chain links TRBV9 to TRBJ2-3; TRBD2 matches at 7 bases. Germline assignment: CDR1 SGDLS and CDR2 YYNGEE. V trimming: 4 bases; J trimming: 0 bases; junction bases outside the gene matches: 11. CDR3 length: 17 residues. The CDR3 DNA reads TGTGCCAGCAGCATCAGCACGCCGGGAGGAAGCACAGATACGCAGTATTTT. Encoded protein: CASSISTPGGSTDTQYF.